This TCR beta chain was captured in a study of post-analysis software for immune sequencing data (dated by TCRdb to between 2015 and 2017). Broadly, across the study: Disease courses on record covered relapsing-remitting, secondary progressive and progressive-relapsing multiple sclerosis, though some patients had no subtype annotation. A subset of samples was prepared in parallel using single-end sample barcoding, then pooled and co-amplified after Illumina adapter ligation. The multiple sclerosis patient repertoires were compared with 11 previously published healthy control repertoires from donors aged about 6 to 28 years.

The library was obtained by PCR. TCRdb shows the sequencer as Illumina HiSeq 2500. To reduce PCR and sequencing biases, unique molecular identifiers were built into the TCR beta cDNA libraries. Per 1 to 10 million input T cells, some 500,000 cDNA molecules were obtained, such that each molecule approximated one T cell. Patient libraries were prepared and sequenced with the same protocol used for the earlier healthy control dataset. Within a given batch, samples were prepared together, multiplexed and sequenced on the same HiSeq lane. Per the original workflow: MIGEC was used to process the raw barcoded reads, and molecular identifier groups with only a single read were discarded before consensus assembly and CDR3 extraction. Clonotype tables were post-analysed with VDJtools, normalizing diversity by down-sampling all datasets to the smallest sample size. To correct batch-related cross-sample contamination, repertoire overlap clustering matched CDR3 amino acid sequences but not nucleotide sequences. The public sequencing data were trimmed at Q25 with fastp and processed into clonotypes with MiXCR by TCRdb, which kept only in-frame beta chains. Rows merge per CDR3 protein into single entries with the most common DNA and genes. TCRdb, rather than the study authors, made the V and J calls. This sample gives approximately 150,000 distinct CDR3 sequences in total; approximately 30% of them show up just once. Approximately 1.4% of the sample is in the top ten clones.

The table lists this clonotype with many counts. It has no known antigen specificity. No base qualities exist here, and no much larger clone lies one base off it. V is clipped by 5 bases and J by 5 bases, and the sequence between their germline boundaries is 24 bases long. The CDR3 runs 17 residues from the cysteine to the phenylalanine. CDR3 DNA is the only sequence kept; it has 51 bases, read in frame from the first base. To demonstrate the VDJtools post-analysis software, TCR beta repertoires were profiled from the peripheral blood of 10 to 15 young patients with multiple sclerosis. The multiple sclerosis patients were children and adolescents ranging in age from 6 to 15 years. What the work shows at the level of the full study, not this receptor alone: When samples were clustered directly using the F measure, samples prepared in the same batch co-clustered strongly, which prompted a batch-effect correction. Significantly lower normalized Chao1 diversity was found in multiple sclerosis patients than in controls, suggesting substantial peripheral T-cell clonal expansion. Roughly 5 TRBV segments, including TRBV5-6, TRBV5-1 and TRBV20-1, were significantly more frequent in patients than controls. The multiple sclerosis patient group was slightly younger than the control group.

The origin of this receptor is a girl aged 5-17 years with multiple sclerosis. The chain couples TRBV12-3 or TRBV12-4 to TRBJ2-5, with TRBD1 as a weak D call on 5 bases. Source material: blood. The CDR3 amino acid sequence is: CASSPTARTTAGETQYF. In nucleotides, the sequence is TGTGCCAGCAGTCCTACGGCCCGGACAACCGCCGGGGAGACCCAGTACTTC.